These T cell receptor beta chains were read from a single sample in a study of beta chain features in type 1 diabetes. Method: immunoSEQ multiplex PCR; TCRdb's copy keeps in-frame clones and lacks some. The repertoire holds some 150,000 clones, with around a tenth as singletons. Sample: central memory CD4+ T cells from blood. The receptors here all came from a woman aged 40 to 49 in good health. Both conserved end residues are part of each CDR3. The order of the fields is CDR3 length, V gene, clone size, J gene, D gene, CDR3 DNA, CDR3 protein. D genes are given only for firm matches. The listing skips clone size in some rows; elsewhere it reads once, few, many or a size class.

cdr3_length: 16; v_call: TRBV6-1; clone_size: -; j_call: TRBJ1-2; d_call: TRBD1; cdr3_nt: TGTGCCAGCAGTGCCACGGGGACAGGGGGCAGGTATGGCTACACCTTC; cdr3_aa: CASSATGTGGRYGYTF
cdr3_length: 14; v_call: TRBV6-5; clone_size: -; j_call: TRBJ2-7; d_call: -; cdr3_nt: TGTGCCAGCAGTTATCCGGGGAATCTGGGCGAGCAGTACTTC; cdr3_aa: CASSYPGNLGEQYF
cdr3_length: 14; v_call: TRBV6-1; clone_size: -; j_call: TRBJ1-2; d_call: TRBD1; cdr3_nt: TGTGCCAGCAGGCCGACAGGGCGTAACTATGGCTACACCTTC; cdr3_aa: CASRPTGRNYGYTF
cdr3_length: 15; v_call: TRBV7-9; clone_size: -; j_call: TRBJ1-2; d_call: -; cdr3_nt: TGTGCCAGCAGCCCCCAAAGCGGGCAAAGTATGGGCTACACCTTC; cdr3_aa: CASSPQSGQSMGYTF
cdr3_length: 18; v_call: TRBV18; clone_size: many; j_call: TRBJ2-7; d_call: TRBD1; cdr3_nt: TGTGCCAGCTCACCATCGCTTCGCGGCGGGACAGGGGCCAACGAGCAGTACTTC; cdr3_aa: CASSPSLRGGTGANEQYF
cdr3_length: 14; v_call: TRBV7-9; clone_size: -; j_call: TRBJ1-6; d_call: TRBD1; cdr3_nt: TGTGCCAGCAGCCCCGACAGGGGCAATTCACCCCTCCACTTT; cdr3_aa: CASSPDRGNSPLHF
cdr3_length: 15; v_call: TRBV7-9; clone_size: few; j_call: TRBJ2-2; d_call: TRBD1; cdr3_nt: TGTGCCAGCAGCTTCTTGGGACAGAGCACCGGGGAGCTGTTTTTT; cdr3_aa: CASSFLGQSTGELFF
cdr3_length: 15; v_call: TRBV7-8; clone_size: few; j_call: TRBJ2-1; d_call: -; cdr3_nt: TGTGCCAGCAGCCTTCAGGGTATCCCTGGGAATGAGCAGTTCTTC; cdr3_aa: CASSLQGIPGNEQFF
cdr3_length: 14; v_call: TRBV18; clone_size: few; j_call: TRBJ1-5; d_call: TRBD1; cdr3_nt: TGTGCCAGCTCACAAGGGACAGGGAATCAGCCCCAGCATTTT; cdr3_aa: CASSQGTGNQPQHF
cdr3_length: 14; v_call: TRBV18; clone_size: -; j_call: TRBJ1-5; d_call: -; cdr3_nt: TGTGCCAGCTCACTGGAACAGGGCGGTCAACCCCAGCATTTT; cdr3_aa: CASSLEQGGQPQHF
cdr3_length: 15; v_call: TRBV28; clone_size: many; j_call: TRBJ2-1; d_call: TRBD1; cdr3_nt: TGTGCCAGCAGCTCCGTAACAATACAGGGGGCTGAGCAGTTCTTC; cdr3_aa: CASSSVTIQGAEQFF
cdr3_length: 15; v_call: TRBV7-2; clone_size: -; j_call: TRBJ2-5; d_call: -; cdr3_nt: TGTGCCAGCACACTCACCCGGGGTCCAAGGGAGACCCAGTACTTC; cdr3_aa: CASTLTRGPRETQYF
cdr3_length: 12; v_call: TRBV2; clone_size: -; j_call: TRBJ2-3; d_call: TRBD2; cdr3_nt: TGTGCCAGCAGACCTACTAGCGGGACGCAGTATTTT; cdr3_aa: CASRPTSGTQYF
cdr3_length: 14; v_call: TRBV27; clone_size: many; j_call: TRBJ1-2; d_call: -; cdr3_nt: TGTGCCAGCAGTTTTCGGGGGGCGGGGGATGGCTACACCTTC; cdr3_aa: CASSFRGAGDGYTF
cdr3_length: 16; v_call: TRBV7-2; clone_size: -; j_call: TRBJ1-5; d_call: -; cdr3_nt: TGTGCCAGCAGCCTCAGTCCGAGGGGGAGCAATCAGCCCCAGCATTTT; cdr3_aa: CASSLSPRGSNQPQHF
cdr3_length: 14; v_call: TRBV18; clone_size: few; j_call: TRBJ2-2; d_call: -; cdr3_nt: TGTGCCAGCTCACCAGAGGGGAACACCGGGGAGCTGTTTTTT; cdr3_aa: CASSPEGNTGELFF
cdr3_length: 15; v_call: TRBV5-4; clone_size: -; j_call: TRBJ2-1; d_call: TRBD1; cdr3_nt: TGTGCCAGCAGCCTGAGGACAGGGACCTACAATGAGCAGTTCTTC; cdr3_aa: CASSLRTGTYNEQFF